These T cell receptor beta chains were read from a single sample in a study of identical twins. TCRdb redid the calling of the 5' RACE reads with MiXCR, one entry per CDR3 protein. Here the sample spans some 710,000 distinct CDR3 sequences, 5.5% to 7.5% being singletons. Input material: naive T cells sorted from blood. All receptors come from a young man in good health. Both conserved end residues are part of each CDR3. D genes are given only for firm matches. Not all rows give a size; the values are once, few, many and, for expanded clones, a class.

len	v_gene	abundance	d_gene	j_gene	CDR3nt	CDR3aa
15	TRBV20-1	many	NA	TRBJ2-1	TGCAGTGCTAGCCTAAAGAGTACTAGAATCAATGAGCAGTTCTTC	CSASLKSTRINEQFF
14	TRBV6-5	many	TRBD1	TRBJ2-7	TGTGCCAGCAGTTACGGGCAGGGGGTTTACGAGCAGTACTTC	CASSYGQGVYEQYF
13	TRBV12-3/TRBV12-4	many	NA	TRBJ2-1	TGTGCCAGCAACAAGGTCGAGGGGAATGAGCAGTTCTTC	CASNKVEGNEQFF
14	TRBV7-9	few	NA	TRBJ1-2	TGTGCCAGCAGCGATGGAATCGGGGGCTATGGCTACACCTTC	CASSDGIGGYGYTF
16	TRBV9	few	TRBD2	TRBJ2-2	TGTGCCAGCAGCAATCGACTAGCGGGTAACACCGGGGAGCTGTTTTTT	CASSNRLAGNTGELFF
12	TRBV5-1	many	NA	TRBJ2-3	TGCGCCAGCAGCTTGTTCGCTGATACGCAGTATTTT	CASSLFADTQYF
15	TRBV7-2	few	TRBD1	TRBJ2-1	TGTGCCAGCAGTTTCGGGACAGGGTATAACAATGAGCAGTTCTTC	CASSFGTGYNNEQFF
13	TRBV6-2/TRBV6-3	many	NA	TRBJ2-7	TGTGCCAGCAGCACCCTCACTGGATACGAGCAGTACTTC	CASSTLTGYEQYF
12	TRBV6-1	few	NA	TRBJ1-5	TGTGCCAGCAACGACGGGGGGAGGCCCCAGCATTTT	CASNDGGRPQHF
16	TRBV5-1	many	NA	TRBJ2-2	TGCGCCAGCAGCTTGTGGTTGACAGTAGGAACCGGGGAGCTGTTTTTT	CASSLWLTVGTGELFF
19	TRBV6-5	NA	TRBD2	TRBJ2-3	TGTGCCAGCAGTTACGGAATAAAGCGGGAGGGCCGGGGCACAGATACGCAGTATTTT	CASSYGIKREGRGTDTQYF
13	TRBV20-1	few	TRBD2	TRBJ2-3	TGCAGTGCTGTAGCGGGAGTACAAGATACGCAGTATTTT	CSAVAGVQDTQYF
12	TRBV2	few	NA	TRBJ1-4	TGTGCCAGCAGACAGGAGATTGAAAAACTGTTTTTT	CASRQEIEKLFF
14	TRBV6-2/TRBV6-3	many	NA	TRBJ2-1	TGTGCCAGCATAGGCGGGACAAACTTCAATGAGCAGTTCTTC	CASIGGTNFNEQFF
10	TRBV7-9	many	NA	TRBJ2-1	TGTGCCAGCAGCTCTACAAGTCAGTTCTTC	CASSSTSQFF
14	TRBV2	many	NA	TRBJ2-3	TGTGCCAGCAGTGAATTAATCAGCACAGATACGCAGTATTTT	CASSELISTDTQYF
17	TRBV12-3/TRBV12-4	few	NA	TRBJ1-4	TGTGCCAGCAGTTTAGGGCCCCGGACCCCAACTAATGAAAAACTGTTTTTT	CASSLGPRTPTNEKLFF
15	TRBV3-1	NA	TRBD2	TRBJ2-5	TGTGCCAGCAGCCAAGCCCTAGCGGGGTACTCAACCCAGTACTTC	CASSQALAGYSTQYF
18	TRBV20-1	many	TRBD1	TRBJ2-1	TGCAGTGCTAGAGATACGACAGGGGGACTATTCGCCTACAATGAGCAGTTCTTC	CSARDTTGGLFAYNEQFF
15	TRBV7-9	many	TRBD2	TRBJ2-7	TGTGCCAGCAGCACTTTGACTAGCGGGAGTTACGAGCAGTACTTC	CASSTLTSGSYEQYF
13	TRBV24-1	many	NA	TRBJ1-5	TGTGCCACCGGGCGGGCTAGCAATCAGCCCCAGCATTTT	CATGRASNQPQHF
14	TRBV20-1	many	NA	TRBJ2-1	TGCAGTGCTAGAGATCGGGACAAACAGCTTGAGCAGTTCTTC	CSARDRDKQLEQFF
12	TRBV2	many	NA	TRBJ2-1	TGTGCCAGCAGTAGTTTAGGGGTTGAGCAGTTCTTC	CASSSLGVEQFF